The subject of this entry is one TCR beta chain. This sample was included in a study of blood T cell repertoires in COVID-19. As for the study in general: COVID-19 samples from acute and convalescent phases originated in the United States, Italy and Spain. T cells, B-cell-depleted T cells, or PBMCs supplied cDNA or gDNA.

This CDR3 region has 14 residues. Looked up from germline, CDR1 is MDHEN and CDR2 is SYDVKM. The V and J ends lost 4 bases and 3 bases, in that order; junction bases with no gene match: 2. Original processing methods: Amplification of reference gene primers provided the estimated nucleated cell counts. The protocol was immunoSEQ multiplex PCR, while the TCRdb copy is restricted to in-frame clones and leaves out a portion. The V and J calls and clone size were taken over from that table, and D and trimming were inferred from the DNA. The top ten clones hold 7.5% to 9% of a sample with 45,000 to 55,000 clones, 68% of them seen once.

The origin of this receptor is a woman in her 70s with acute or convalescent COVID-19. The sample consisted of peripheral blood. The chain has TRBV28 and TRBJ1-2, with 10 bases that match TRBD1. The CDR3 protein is CASSSGQGDYGYTF. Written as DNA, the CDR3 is TGTGCCAGCAGTTCAGGACAGGGGGACTATGGCTACACCTTC.